Following are 5 T cell receptor beta chains from one sample sequenced in a study of cytomegalovirus exposure and HLA in healthy donors. The study ran its PCR with 60 Vbeta and 13 Jbeta primers. Some clones are missing from TCRdb's copy, which holds only in-frame ones; the method was immunoSEQ multiplex PCR. The sample holds about 98,000 clones; around 70% are singletons and the top ten take under 2.5%. The source material was PBMCs. These receptors came from a man between 50 and 59 years old in good health and CMV-seronegative.

The chain carries TRBV5-6 and TRBJ2-5; TRBD1 matches 8 bases. Germline V gives CDR1 SGHDT, CDR2 YYEEEE. Germline trimming cut 1 base from V and 5 bases from J; bases unmatched to any gene: 16. The CDR3 loop spans 18 amino acids. The CDR3 region is CASSLRRTGFVTWETQYF. CDR3 DNA: TGTGCCAGCAGCTTGAGGCGGACAGGGTTTGTTACTTGGGAGACCCAGTACTTC. Full variable domain (remainder filled in from reference TRBV5-6 and TRBJ2-5): DAGVTQSPTHLIKTRGQQVTLRCSPKSGHDTVSWYQQALGQGPQFIFQYYEEEERQRGNFPDRFSGHQFPNYSSELNVNALLLGDSALYLCASSLRRTGFVTWETQYFGPGTRLLVL.

This clone has more than one count but fewer than ten. The rearrangement joins TRBV5-6 to TRBJ2-5; D gene ambiguous. The CDR3 runs 13 residues. The V end lost 2 bases, the J end lost 2 bases, and 7 bases lay between the germline ends. Germline assignment: CDR1 SGHDT and CDR2 YYEEEE. In DNA, the CDR3 is TGTGCCAGCAGCTTTCAGGAACAAGAGACCCAGTACTTC. Protein: CASSFQEQETQYF.

The chain is built from TRBV2 and TRBJ2-2; 8 bases fit TRBD2. This CDR3 is built from 17 residues. The germline V gene encodes CDR1 SNHLY and CDR2 FYNNEI. The trim removed 0 bases at V and 6 bases at J, leaving 9 bases unmatched. The CDR3 loop reads CASSEAPGLAYAGELFF. The DNA of the CDR3 is TGTGCCAGCAGTGAAGCGCCAGGACTAGCATACGCCGGGGAGCTGTTTTTT.

V is TRBV19 and J is TRBJ2-5; TRBD2 might be the D (7 bases). Trimming cost V 4 bases and J 6 bases, with 24 bases left between them. The CDR3 is 17 amino acids. The V gene's germline CDR1 is LNHDA and CDR2 SQIVND (reference sequence). CDR3 in DNA: TGTGCCAGTAGTACTCAAGGGGCCCGGGGGGCCACAAAGACCCAGTACTTC. Translated, it gives CASSTQGARGATKTQYF.

The J gene is TRBJ1-1, the V gene TRBV6-6; no clear D gene. There are 11 residues in the CDR3. CDR1 and CDR2 from the germline V gene are MNHNY and SVGAGI (reference sequence). V was pared by 8 bases and J by 0 bases, with 4 bases between. In DNA, the CDR3 is TGTGCCAGCCGGGTGAACACTGAAGCTTTCTTT. Amino acids: CASRVNTEAFF.